The 20 T cell receptor beta chains below were found in one sample sequenced in a study of identical twins. TCRdb re-called the 5' RACE reads through MiXCR, storing one row per CDR3 protein. The data show hundreds of thousands of distinct CDR3 sequences, around 6.6% seen once. The sample also formed part of further work on yellow fever vaccine responses in identical twins.

What was sequenced was memory (CD45RO+) T cells sorted from blood. The receptors come from a woman in her late teens or twenties in good health.

This chain joins TRBV14 and TRBJ2-5; D gene unclear. V dropped 8 bases and J dropped 7 bases, with 17 bases sitting between them. Germline CDR1 and CDR2: SGHDN and FVKESK. The CDR3 covers 13 residues. CDR3 DNA: TGTGCCAGCGGGTTGGGCCGGATAGGGACCCAGTACTTC. Amino acids: CASGLGRIGTQYF.

This clonotype showed up many times. The chain joins TRBV4-2 to TRBJ2-3; 8 positions agree with TRBD2. With 1 base clipped from V and 5 bases from J, the junction kept 8 bases outside the gene matches. The CDR3 is 16 amino acids. CDR1 is LGHNA, CDR2 YNFKEQ, per germline. In DNA form, the CDR3 reads TGTGCCAGCAGCCAAGTGGCGGGACTAGGGGTAGATACGCAGTATTTT. Translated, it gives CASSQVAGLGVDTQYF.

CDR3 sequence (DNA): TGTGCCAGTAGAACAGGGGGTAATTCACCCCTCCACTTT. It specifies CASRTGGNSPLHF. The rearrangement joins TRBV19 to TRBJ1-6; the match to TRBD1 covers 8 bases. Germline trimming cut 6 bases from V and 6 bases from J; bases unmatched to any gene: 1. CDR1 is LNHDA and CDR2 is SQIVND in the germline V gene (reference sequence). This CDR3 spans 13 amino acids.

This clonotype was counted between two and nine times. This chain joins TRBV14 and TRBJ1-4, with D possibly matching TRBD1 (5 bases). V gave up 1 base and J gave up 6 bases, with 12 bases separating them. Germline-derived CDR1 and CDR2 are SGHDN and FVKESK. The CDR3 loop spans 15 amino acids. CDR3 DNA: TGTGCCAGCAGCCAAGGGAGCGGGGCCTATGAAAAACTGTTTTTT. Residues: CASSQGSGAYEKLFF.

This clonotype was seen many times. This chain links TRBV12-3 or TRBV12-4 with TRBJ2-1; D may be TRBD1 or TRBD2 (5 bases each). The V and J ends lost 4 bases and 6 bases respectively, with 16 bases between them. The CDR3 is made up of 15 amino acids. The CDR3 DNA is TGTGCCAGCAGTTGGGGCGGCGGGCCCATCAATGAGCAGTTCTTC. Residues: CASSWGGGPINEQFF.

This clonotype came up a few times. The rearrangement links TRBV11-2 to TRBJ1-1; tentatively, D is TRBD1 (6 bases). CDR3 size: 16 residues. CDR1 and CDR2 (germline): SGHAT, FQNNGV. The V end was cut by 0 bases, the J end by 4 bases, with 15 bases between. The CDR3 nucleotides read TGTGCCAGCAGCTTAGATCTAATGGGGGGCGGCACTGAAGCTTTCTTT. Residues: CASSLDLMGGGTEAFF.

This clonotype was seen ten or more times. The chain recombines TRBV20-1 with TRBJ2-3, with a weak D call TRBD1 (5 bases). Trimming removed 4 bases at V and 5 bases at J, with 16 bases between. The CDR3 covers 14 residues. CDR1 is DFQATT and CDR2 is SNEGSKA in the germline V gene (reference sequence). The CDR3 sequence is CSAITGPLGDTQYF. Here the CDR3 DNA reads TGCAGTGCTATAACAGGACCTTTAGGAGATACGCAGTATTTT.

This clonotype has a handful of counts. V and J are TRBV10-3 and TRBJ2-1, with 8 positions matching TRBD2. Per the germline V gene, CDR1 is ENHRY and CDR2 is SYGVKD. The CDR3 is 14 amino acids. V was pared by 10 bases and J by 5 bases, with 10 bases of the junction left unmatched. CDR3 nucleotide sequence: TGTGCCACACGGGGCGGGGGGCTCAACAATGAGCAGTTCTTC. Translation gives CATRGGGLNNEQFF.

This clonotype was detected a few times. The V gene is TRBV10-1, the J gene TRBJ1-1; TRBD1 agrees at 8 bases. The CDR3 runs to 16 residues. The germline gives CDR1 WNHNN, CDR2 SYGVQD (reference sequence). Trimming took 0 bases from V and 4 from J; bases not matched to a gene: 7. The CDR3 reads CASSESIGQGSTEAFF. The DNA for the CDR3 is TGCGCCAGCAGTGAGTCGATTGGACAGGGATCCACTGAAGCTTTCTTT.

This clonotype was detected many times. The chain joins TRBV5-1 to TRBJ1-1; D is uncertain. This CDR3 is built from 14 residues. The V gene's germline CDR1 is SGHRS and CDR2 YFSETQ. V was shortened by 0 bases and J by 0 bases, with 6 bases between the two germline ends. As DNA, the CDR3 is TGCGCCAGCAGCTTGGGGCAGATGAACACTGAAGCTTTCTTT. Encoded protein: CASSLGQMNTEAFF.

The chain carries TRBV2 and TRBJ1-2; D gene ambiguous. There are 13 residues in the CDR3. With 4 bases removed from V and 1 base from J, the gap between germline ends came to 7 bases. In germline, CDR1 is SNHLY, CDR2 FYNNEI. In nucleotides, the CDR3 is TGTGCCAGCAGTGGCGAGATTAACTATGGCTACACCTTC. This gives the protein CASSGEINYGYTF.

The chain links TRBV6-1 to TRBJ2-5; 9 bases agree with TRBD2. The CDR3 is 15 residues long. Trimming cost V 6 bases and J 3 bases; bases outside gene matches: 8. Germline loops: CDR1 MNHNS, CDR2 SASEGT. This CDR3 is CASRGSSGTKETQYF. CDR3 nucleotide sequence: TGTGCCAGCAGGGGGTCTAGCGGGACCAAAGAGACCCAGTACTTC.

This clonotype was seen ten or more times. The genes are TRBV24-1 and TRBJ2-1; the D is unclear. Trimming took 9 bases from V and 4 from J, leaving 12 bases between them. The CDR3 runs to 13 residues. Germline CDR1 is KGHDR and CDR2 is SFDVKD. The CDR3 DNA follows: TGTGCCACCTCAAGGGTGGGATACAATGAGCAGTTCTTC. This gives the protein CATSRVGYNEQFF.

The V call is TRBV28, the J call TRBJ1-6; possibly TRBD1 for D (5 bases). CDR1 and CDR2 (germline): MDHEN, SYDVKM. V was shortened by 4 bases and J by 9 bases, with 7 bases between the two germline ends. This CDR3 has 12 amino acids. The CDR3 bases are TGTGCCAGCAGTTCAGGGTTTTCACCCCTCCACTTT. Its protein is CASSSGFSPLHF.

This clonotype has just a few counts. The chain employs TRBV12-3 or TRBV12-4 and TRBJ2-3, with TRBD1 as a possible D gene (6 bases). The length of the CDR3 is 16 residues. Trimming took 1 base from V and 3 from J, leaving 14 bases between them. This chain's CDR3 is CASSLESGALTDTQYF. The CDR3 DNA is TGTGCCAGCAGTTTAGAATCAGGGGCCCTAACAGATACGCAGTATTTT.

The chain links TRBV24-1 to TRBJ2-1; D not resolved. V lost 8 bases to trimming and J lost 8 bases, with 12 bases between them. Germline V CDR1 and CDR2: KGHDR, SFDVKD. This CDR3 is 12 amino acids long. CDR3 region: CATKGTLDEQFF. The DNA of the CDR3 is TGTGCCACCAAGGGAACTTTGGATGAGCAGTTCTTC.

This chain joins TRBV12-3 or TRBV12-4 and TRBJ2-2; 10 positions agree with TRBD2. This CDR3 spans 16 amino acids. The J segment lost 6 bases and the V segment lost 1 base, leaving 5 bases of the junction unmatched. The CDR3: CASSLVLAGGSGELFF. The CDR3 DNA reads TGTGCCAGCAGTTTAGTATTAGCGGGGGGTTCCGGGGAGCTGTTTTTT.

This clonotype has more than one count but fewer than ten. J is TRBJ2-3 and V is TRBV7-2, with D perhaps matching TRBD1 (6 bases). CDR3 length equals 13 residues. Per germline, CDR1 SGHTA and CDR2 FQGNSA. With 5 bases removed from V and 2 bases from J, the gap between germline ends came to 8 bases. As DNA, the CDR3 is TGTGCCAGCAGCCGGACAGTCACAGATACGCAGTATTTT. Translated, it gives CASSRTVTDTQYF.

The sample holds many counts of this clonotype. The CDR3 DNA reads TGTGCCAGCAGTGACGGACAGGGGGCCACCGGGGAGCTGTTTTTT. Residues: CASSDGQGATGELFF. The chain joins TRBV6-1 to TRBJ2-2; 11 bases are a match to TRBD1. V shed 3 bases, J shed 4 bases, and the junction held 1 base outside the gene matches. The germline V gene has CDR1 MNHNS and CDR2 SASEGT. The CDR3 has 15 residues.

This sequence joins TRBV7-9 and TRBJ1-5; D is possibly TRBD1 (5 bases). CDR3 length: 15 residues. V was pared by 5 bases and J by 2 bases, with 13 bases between. Looked up from germline, CDR1 is SEHNR and CDR2 is FQNEAQ (reference sequence). Written as DNA, the CDR3 is TGTGCCAGCAGCCCCGCTTCGGGGGGCAATCAGCCCCAGCATTTT. The encoded protein is CASSPASGGNQPQHF.